The rows below give T cell receptor beta chains drawn from one sample of a study of blood T cell repertoires in COVID-19. TCRdb keeps only in-frame clones here, not all; method: immunoSEQ multiplex PCR. Among 200,000 to 250,000 clones, 70% to 90% were seen once, and the ten largest hold just under 1%. Material for sequencing was peripheral blood. The source is a man aged 40-50 years with acute or convalescent COVID-19. Both conserved end residues are part of each CDR3. Fields, in order: clone size, V gene, J gene, D gene, CDR3 DNA, CDR3 protein. A D gene is named only where the DNA matches it firmly. Expanded clones are given a class, and other clones once, few, many or no size at all.

abundance: .; v_gene: TRBV7-2; j_gene: TRBJ1-4; d_gene: .; CDR3nt: TGTGCCAGCAGCTTAGACAGGACGGCTTATAATGAAAAACTGTTTTTT; CDR3aa: CASSLDRTAYNEKLFF
abundance: few; v_gene: TRBV19; j_gene: TRBJ2-7; d_gene: .; CDR3nt: TGTGCCAGTAGTACCCTTTCGGGGTACGAGCAGTACTTC; CDR3aa: CASSTLSGYEQYF
abundance: .; v_gene: TRBV7-2; j_gene: TRBJ2-5; d_gene: TRBD1; CDR3nt: TGTGCCAGCAGGGAGACAGGGGGCGGAGAGACCCAGTACTTC; CDR3aa: CASRETGGGETQYF
abundance: .; v_gene: TRBV18; j_gene: TRBJ1-2; d_gene: .; CDR3nt: TGTGCCAGCTCACCCTCGGGACTTAGCTATGGCTACACCTTC; CDR3aa: CASSPSGLSYGYTF
abundance: .; v_gene: TRBV6-1; j_gene: TRBJ1-2; d_gene: TRBD1; CDR3nt: TGTGCCAGCAGTGACCAGGGGGTAATCTATGGCTACACCTTC; CDR3aa: CASSDQGVIYGYTF
abundance: .; v_gene: TRBV6-5; j_gene: TRBJ2-1; d_gene: TRBD1; CDR3nt: TGTGCCAGCAGATCCGGGACAGCCTACAATGAGCAGTTCTTC; CDR3aa: CASRSGTAYNEQFF
abundance: .; v_gene: TRBV13; j_gene: TRBJ1-6; d_gene: .; CDR3nt: TGTGCCAGCAGCTTAGGCGTCAGGGAGGCCTTAAGGTCACCCCTCCACTTT; CDR3aa: CASSLGVREALRSPLHF
abundance: .; v_gene: TRBV5-1; j_gene: TRBJ2-5; d_gene: TRBD1; CDR3nt: TGCGCCAGCAGCTGGTCGGACAGGGGAAGGCGGGAGACCCAGTACTTC; CDR3aa: CASSWSDRGRRETQYF
abundance: .; v_gene: TRBV5-5; j_gene: TRBJ1-5; d_gene: .; CDR3nt: TGTGCCAGCAGCTCCGACACTCATAGCAATCAGCCCCAGCATTTT; CDR3aa: CASSSDTHSNQPQHF
abundance: .; v_gene: TRBV3-1/TRBV3-2; j_gene: TRBJ2-2; d_gene: .; CDR3nt: TGTGCCAGCAGGCAGGGTGAGCGTAGACCCACCGGGGAGCTGTTTTTT; CDR3aa: CASRQGERRPTGELFF
abundance: .; v_gene: TRBV30; j_gene: TRBJ1-2; d_gene: .; CDR3nt: TGCGCCTTTCAGACAGGCTACGATGGCTACACCTTC; CDR3aa: CAFQTGYDGYTF
abundance: .; v_gene: TRBV9; j_gene: TRBJ2-5; d_gene: .; CDR3nt: TGTGCCAGCAGCCCTAGGCCGCGGGGCCAAGAGACCCAGTACTTC; CDR3aa: CASSPRPRGQETQYF
abundance: .; v_gene: TRBV3-1/TRBV3-2; j_gene: TRBJ1-2; d_gene: TRBD1; CDR3nt: TGTGCCAGCAGCCAAGCGACAGGGGAATATGGCTACACCTTC; CDR3aa: CASSQATGEYGYTF
abundance: few; v_gene: TRBV2; j_gene: TRBJ1-1; d_gene: .; CDR3nt: TGTGCCAGCAGTGACGCGGAATTCAACACTGAAGCTTTCTTT; CDR3aa: CASSDAEFNTEAFF
abundance: .; v_gene: TRBV27; j_gene: TRBJ1-1; d_gene: .; CDR3nt: TGTGCCAGCAGTTTAAGGGGGAACACTGAAGCTTTCTTT; CDR3aa: CASSLRGNTEAFF
abundance: .; v_gene: TRBV30; j_gene: TRBJ1-5; d_gene: .; CDR3nt: TGTGCCTGGAGTGTAGGAGGCCGGCGGTCCGATCAGCCCCAGCATTTT; CDR3aa: CAWSVGGRRSDQPQHF
abundance: few; v_gene: TRBV7-6; j_gene: TRBJ1-1; d_gene: TRBD1; CDR3nt: TGTGCCAGCAGCTTAGGCAGGGGGATAAGGAACACTGAAGCTTTCTTT; CDR3aa: CASSLGRGIRNTEAFF
abundance: .; v_gene: TRBV6-6; j_gene: TRBJ2-6; d_gene: .; CDR3nt: TGTGCCAGCACACTAGGGGGCTCTGGGGCCAACGTCCTGACTTTC; CDR3aa: CASTLGGSGANVLTF
abundance: .; v_gene: TRBV6-5; j_gene: TRBJ1-1; d_gene: .; CDR3nt: TGTGCCAGCAGGGAGGGAGGAACGAACACTGAAGCTTTCTTT; CDR3aa: CASREGGTNTEAFF
abundance: .; v_gene: TRBV7-9; j_gene: TRBJ1-4; d_gene: .; CDR3nt: TGTGCCAGCAGCCCACAAACAGGTTTCCGAAATGAAAAACTGTTTTTT; CDR3aa: CASSPQTGFRNEKLFF
abundance: .; v_gene: TRBV3-1/TRBV3-2; j_gene: TRBJ1-5; d_gene: .; CDR3nt: TGTGCCAGCAGCCGGGGTGGAGGGAACGGTCAGCCCCAGCATTTT; CDR3aa: CASSRGGGNGQPQHF
abundance: .; v_gene: TRBV9; j_gene: TRBJ2-2; d_gene: .; CDR3nt: TGTGCCAGCAGCGCAGACAGAAACACCGGGGAGCTGTTTTTT; CDR3aa: CASSADRNTGELFF
abundance: .; v_gene: TRBV5-6; j_gene: TRBJ1-5; d_gene: .; CDR3nt: TGTGCCAGCAGCTTTGGCAGGGAGGATCAGCCCCAGCATTTT; CDR3aa: CASSFGREDQPQHF
abundance: few; v_gene: TRBV12-3/TRBV12-4; j_gene: TRBJ1-1; d_gene: TRBD1; CDR3nt: TGTGCCAGCAGGCAGGGGGCTTACACTGAAGCTTTCTTT; CDR3aa: CASRQGAYTEAFF
abundance: .; v_gene: TRBV21-1; j_gene: TRBJ2-2; d_gene: .; CDR3nt: TGTGCCAGCAGCAAATCCAGACAGGGGGACTCGACCGGGGAGCTGTTTTTT; CDR3aa: CASSKSRQGDSTGELFF
abundance: .; v_gene: TRBV6-5; j_gene: TRBJ2-7; d_gene: TRBD2; CDR3nt: TGTGCCAGCACTCCGGCGTTAGCGGGGAAAAGAGAGCAGTACTTC; CDR3aa: CASTPALAGKREQYF
abundance: .; v_gene: TRBV5-1; j_gene: TRBJ1-1; d_gene: .; CDR3nt: TGCGCCAGCAGCTTGGCCGCGGGCACTGAAGCTTTCTTT; CDR3aa: CASSLAAGTEAFF
abundance: .; v_gene: TRBV28; j_gene: TRBJ1-1; d_gene: .; CDR3nt: TGTGCCAGCAGGGCCCCGACTGAAGCTTTCTTT; CDR3aa: CASRAPTEAFF